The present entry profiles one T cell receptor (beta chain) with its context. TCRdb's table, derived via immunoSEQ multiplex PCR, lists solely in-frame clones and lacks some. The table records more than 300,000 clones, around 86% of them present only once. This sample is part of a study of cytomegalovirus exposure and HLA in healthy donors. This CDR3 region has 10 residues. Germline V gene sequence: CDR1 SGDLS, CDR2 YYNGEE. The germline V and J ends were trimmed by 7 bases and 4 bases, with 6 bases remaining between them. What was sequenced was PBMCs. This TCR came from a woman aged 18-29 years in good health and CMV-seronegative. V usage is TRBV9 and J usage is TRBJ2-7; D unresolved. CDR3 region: CASGEYEQYF. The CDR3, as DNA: TGTGCCAGCGGAGAATACGAGCAGTACTTC.